Sequencing of this TCR beta chain was carried out in a study of cytomegalovirus exposure and HLA in healthy donors. Whole-study results and caveats: A later analysis found most CMV-associated TCR beta chains apparently HLA-restricted.

Trimming pared 3 bases from V and 4 bases from J, leaving 9 bases between. Germline V gene data show CDR1 as LNHDA and CDR2 as SQIVND (reference sequence). The CDR3 is made up of 14 amino acids. As regards this clone: Antigen unknown.

The PCR was carried out with 60 Vbeta primers and 13 Jbeta primers. Assay: immunoSEQ multiplex PCR; the TCRdb copy retains only in-frame clones and omits some. The table lists 150,000 to 200,000 clones, about four fifths of them singletons, with 5% to 6% in the top ten. This chain links TRBV19 with TRBJ2-2, with D perhaps matching TRBD1 (6 bases). The clonotype was recovered from a woman aged 25 to 39 in good health and CMV-seropositive. The sequenced sample consisted of PBMCs. The CDR3, as DNA: TGTGCCAGTAGTATGGGGGCGAGCACCGGGGAGCTGTTTTTT. Protein: CASSMGASTGELFF.